The 25 T cell receptor beta chains presented below share a single source sample, sequenced in a study of cytotoxic CD8 clonotypes in ibrutinib-treated CLL. The method was immunoSEQ multiplex PCR; TCRdb's version includes in-frame clones alone and lacks a portion of them. The repertoire holds roughly 130,000 clones, 79% seen once, with 13% in the top ten. Sequencing was performed on PBMCs, taken after 12 months of ibrutinib treatment. The receptors were sampled from a human donor with chronic lymphocytic leukemia.

V usage is TRBV27 and J usage is TRBJ2-1; 7 positions match TRBD2. The CDR3 extends over 15 amino acids. The germline V gene has CDR1 MNHEY and CDR2 SMNVEV (reference sequence). V was pared by 5 bases and J by 3 bases, with 7 bases of the junction left unmatched. In nucleotides, the CDR3 is TGTGCCAGCAGTCGTCGGGACTACCTCTACAATGAGCAGTTCTTC. Translating gives CASSRRDYLYNEQFF.

This rearrangement joins TRBV7-3 to TRBJ1-2, with 7 bases aligning to TRBD1. Germline V CDR1 and CDR2: SGHTA, FQGTGA. The CDR3 runs 14 residues. V was pared by 5 bases and J by 4 bases, with 7 bases of the junction left unmatched. The CDR3 region is CASSAAGGGYGYTF. The DNA for the CDR3 is TGTGCCAGCAGCGCCGCAGGGGGTGGCTATGGCTACACCTTC.

About this clone: Compared with germline, one end of the junction differs, possibly owing to a read error. The chain combines TRBV6-6 with TRBJ1-5, with 7 positions matching TRBD1. The length of the CDR3 is 16 residues. Germline-derived CDR1 and CDR2 are MNHNY and SVGAGI (reference sequence). Here the CDR3 DNA reads TGTGCCAGCAGTCACTCAGGGGGGGATAGCAATCAGCCCCAGCATTTT. This codes for CASSHSGGDSNQPQHF.

The chain combines TRBV4-2 with TRBJ2-3; TRBD2 matches 11 bases. The V gene's germline CDR1 is LGHNA and CDR2 YNFKEQ. The length of the CDR3 is 16 residues. The V and J ends lost 0 bases and 4 bases, in that order; junction bases with no gene match: 3. The CDR3 nucleotides read TGTGCCAGCAGCCAAGAGGGACTAGCGGTTTCAGATACGCAGTATTTT. It yields the protein CASSQEGLAVSDTQYF.

This chain joins TRBV5-4 and TRBJ2-1; the match to TRBD1 covers 8 bases. The junction had 6 bases not matched to a gene; V was cut back by 4 bases and J by 0 bases. The germline V gene has CDR1 SGHNT and CDR2 YYREEE (reference sequence). The CDR3 has 16 amino acids. The CDR3 is CASSQNDRGSYNEQFF. CDR3 nucleotides: TGTGCCAGCAGCCAGAACGACAGGGGCTCCTACAATGAGCAGTTCTTC.

V and J are TRBV5-1 and TRBJ2-5; TRBD2 matches at 11 bases. With 5 bases clipped from V and 1 base from J, the junction kept 7 bases outside the gene matches. The CDR3 consists of 16 residues. CDR1 SGHRS and CDR2 YFSETQ come from the germline V gene. This chain's CDR3 is CASSYGTSGSQETQYF. The CDR3 DNA reads as TGCGCCAGCAGTTACGGGACTAGCGGATCCCAAGAGACCCAGTACTTC.

The chain couples TRBV7-3 to TRBJ2-4, with D tentatively TRBD1 or TRBD2 (5 bases each). Trimming cost V 0 bases and J 3 bases, with 15 bases left between them. CDR3 size: 17 residues. From germline, CDR1 is SGHTA and CDR2 FQGTGA. In nucleotides, the CDR3 is TGTGCCAGCAGCTTAACGTTGGAGGACCAGGGCAAAAACATTCAGTACTTC. Its protein is CASSLTLEDQGKNIQYF.

V and J are TRBV9 and TRBJ1-2; D is unresolved. The CDR3 has 14 residues. Germline assignment: CDR1 SGDLS and CDR2 YYNGEE. V was trimmed by 1 base and J by 1 base, leaving 8 bases between them. CDR3 in DNA: TGTGCCAGCAGCGTACTCGGTGTTAACTATGGCTACACCTTC. Translation gives CASSVLGVNYGYTF.

This clone was observed a single time. This sequence joins TRBV18 and TRBJ2-3, with 7 bases that match TRBD2. V lost 1 base and J lost 3; bases outside the gene matches: 4. The CDR3 has 15 amino acids. Germline V gene sequence: CDR1 KGHSH, CDR2 LQKENI. The CDR3 here is CASSPLGLETDTQYF. DNA for the CDR3: TGTGCCAGCTCACCACTAGGACTAGAAACAGATACGCAGTATTTT.

CDR3 nucleotide sequence: TGTGCAAGTCGCTTAACTAGCGGGACCTACGAGCAGTACTTC. It yields the protein CASRLTSGTYEQYF. V is TRBV12-2 and J is TRBJ2-7; the table's D call of TRBD2 was not tested on the DNA. TRBV12-2 is shown as a pseudogene. This CDR3 is built from 14 residues.

The chain joins TRBV28 to TRBJ1-5; D not resolved. Trimming removed 3 bases at V and 5 bases at J, with 17 bases between. The CDR3 runs to 16 residues. Germline V gene lookup returns CDR1 MDHEN and CDR2 SYDVKM. CDR3 bases: TGTGCCAGCAGTTTTAATATCGGGCAGTATTATCAGCCCCAGCATTTT. Translation: CASSFNIGQYYQPQHF.

This clone was seen a few times. The chain couples TRBV4-3 to TRBJ2-7; 10 bases agree with TRBD2. The trim removed 4 bases at V and 3 bases at J, leaving 6 bases unmatched. The CDR3 sequence is 15 residues long. Germline values: CDR1 LGHNA, CDR2 YSLEER. CDR3 in DNA: TGCGCCAGCAGCCTCGGGACTAGCGTAGTCTACGAGCAGTACTTC. Translated, it gives CASSLGTSVVYEQYF.

There are a few counts of this clone. The V gene is TRBV7-9, the J gene TRBJ2-7; 7 nucleotides match TRBD1. Germline CDR1 is SEHNR and CDR2 is FQNEAQ (reference sequence). With 2 bases clipped from V and 3 bases from J, the junction kept 10 bases outside the gene matches. The length of the CDR3 is 16 residues. The CDR3: CASSLFAQGPGYEQYF. As DNA, the CDR3 is TGTGCCAGCAGCTTATTCGCACAGGGGCCGGGCTACGAGCAGTACTTC.

The chain couples TRBV9 to TRBJ2-1; TRBD1 might be the D (5 bases). The germline gives CDR1 SGDLS, CDR2 YYNGEE. The V end was cut by 2 bases, the J end by 5 bases, with 20 bases between. The CDR3 extends over 17 amino acids. This CDR3 is CASSVTLVGAGDNEQFF. Here the CDR3 DNA reads TGTGCCAGCAGCGTGACCTTAGTAGGGGCCGGAGACAATGAGCAGTTCTTC.

The genes are TRBV2 and TRBJ1-5; D is ambiguous. The germline V gene has CDR1 SNHLY and CDR2 FYNNEI. CDR3 size: 12 residues. V lost 2 bases and J 11 bases, leaving 10 bases between the germline ends. The CDR3 sequence: CASSESSRAQHF. CDR3 in DNA: TGTGCCAGCAGTGAAAGCTCCCGGGCCCAGCATTTT.

This sequence joins TRBV6-4 and TRBJ2-7; 14 bases are shared with TRBD2. Germline V gene lookup returns CDR1 MRHNA and CDR2 SNTAGT. Trimming cost V 6 bases and J 3 bases; bases outside gene matches: 4. The CDR3 has 15 amino acids. CDR3 in amino acids: CASRRGLAGVYEQYF. The CDR3 DNA sequence: TGTGCCAGCAGAAGGGGACTAGCGGGAGTCTACGAGCAGTACTTC.

CDR3 residues: CASSGGVSSGYNEQFF. The DNA for the CDR3 is TGCGCCAGCAGCGGAGGGGTTTCTAGCGGCTACAATGAGCAGTTCTTC. This chain joins TRBV4-3 and TRBJ2-1; 7 bases agree with TRBD2. This CDR3 comprises 16 residues. The V and J ends lost 5 bases and 3 bases, in that order; junction bases with no gene match: 10. The germline gives CDR1 LGHNA, CDR2 YSLEER.

V is TRBV15 and J is TRBJ2-1, with D possibly matching TRBD2 (5 bases). Germline loops: CDR1 LNHNV, CDR2 YYDKDF (reference sequence). The CDR3 is 15 amino acids. Trimming removed 1 base from V and 7 bases from J, with 14 bases in between. The CDR3 sequence is CATSRAVAGRNEQFF. The DNA of the CDR3 is TGTGCCACCAGCAGAGCCGTGGCGGGTCGGAATGAGCAGTTCTTC.

This clone was recorded once. CDR3 in amino acids: CASSQDLRTGFVVKNIQYF. CDR3 nucleotide sequence: TGCGCCAGCAGCCAAGATCTTAGGACAGGGTTCGTTGTCAAAAACATTCAGTACTTC. The rearrangement uses TRBV4-1 and TRBJ2-4; 8 bases line up with TRBD1. V lost 0 bases to trimming and J lost 3 bases; unmatched junction nucleotides: 13. Germline V lookup: CDR1 MGHRA, CDR2 YSYEKL. The length of the CDR3 is 19 residues.

The chain links TRBV28 to TRBJ2-7; 10 bases line up with TRBD1. Trimming at V came to 10 bases and at J to 4 bases, leaving 10 bases not matched to a gene. CDR3 size: 14 residues. Germline V gives CDR1 MDHEN, CDR2 SYDVKM. CDR3 in amino acids: CATVPGTGVYEQYF. In nucleotides, the CDR3 is TGTGCCACCGTTCCTGGGACAGGGGTTTACGAGCAGTACTTC.

This clone occurred once. The J gene is TRBJ1-5, the V gene TRBV2, with D hard to call. Germline V gene data show CDR1 as SNHLY and CDR2 as FYNNEI. V dropped 4 bases and J dropped 2 bases, with 12 bases sitting between them. The CDR3 runs to 15 residues. CDR3 sequence: CASSVGNPGNQPQHF. CDR3 DNA sequence: TGTGCCAGCAGTGTCGGCAATCCCGGCAATCAGCCCCAGCATTTT.

The chain combines TRBV5-1 with TRBJ2-7; 7 nucleotides align to TRBD1. The CDR3 spans 16 residues. J lost 0 bases, V lost 0 bases, and 6 bases had no gene match. Germline CDR1 reads SGHRS; CDR2 reads YFSETQ. The CDR3 region is CASSLGDSRYSYEQYF. The CDR3 DNA is TGCGCCAGCAGCTTGGGGGACAGTAGATACTCCTACGAGCAGTACTTC.

This chain joins TRBV11-2 and TRBJ2-5; D is possibly TRBD2 (5 bases). Trimming removed 5 bases at V and 0 bases at J, with 13 bases between. Germline CDR1 and CDR2: SGHAT and FQNNGV. The CDR3 length is 15 residues. In DNA, the CDR3 is TGTGCCAGCAGCCCCCGTACGGGATACCAAGAGACCCAGTACTTC. It translates to CASSPRTGYQETQYF.

The chain is built from TRBV23-1 and TRBJ1-5, with unresolved D. TRBV23-1 has ORF status, its function being uncertain. This CDR3 is built from 15 residues. V was clipped by 0 bases and J by 5 bases, with 11 bases between them. CDR3 sequence reads: CASSQSCLRDQPQHF. CDR3 nucleotides: TGCGCCAGCAGTCAATCGTGTCTTCGGGATCAGCCCCAGCATTTT.

The chain recombines TRBV6-5 with TRBJ1-4, with D perhaps matching TRBD1 (5 bases). V lost 6 bases and J lost 5, with 13 bases in between. CDR1 and CDR2 from the germline V gene are MNHEY and SVGAGI. The CDR3 length is 14 residues. The CDR3 coding sequence is TGTGCCAGCAGGACCGACAGAGAAAATGAAAAACTGTTTTTT. Translating it yields CASRTDRENEKLFF.